This T cell receptor beta chain was documented in a study of cytomegalovirus exposure and HLA in healthy donors. This CDR3 region has 16 residues. V gave up 0 bases and J gave up 2 bases; unmatched junction bases: 6. Germline V gene lookup returns CDR1 SGDLS and CDR2 YYNGEE. Primers for the PCR totalled 60 Vbeta and 13 Jbeta. Sequenced by immunoSEQ multiplex PCR; TCRdb stores in-frame clones only, minus some. The sample includes some 200,000 clones, roughly four fifths of them seen just once. Sequenced input: PBMCs. The V and J genes are TRBV9 and TRBJ2-7; TRBD2 matches at 9 bases. The receptor's source is a woman aged 18-29 years in good health and CMV-seronegative. This CDR3 is CASSVAGSGSTYEQYF. For the CDR3, the DNA is TGTGCCAGCAGCGTAGCGGGTAGCGGGAGCACCTACGAGCAGTACTTC.